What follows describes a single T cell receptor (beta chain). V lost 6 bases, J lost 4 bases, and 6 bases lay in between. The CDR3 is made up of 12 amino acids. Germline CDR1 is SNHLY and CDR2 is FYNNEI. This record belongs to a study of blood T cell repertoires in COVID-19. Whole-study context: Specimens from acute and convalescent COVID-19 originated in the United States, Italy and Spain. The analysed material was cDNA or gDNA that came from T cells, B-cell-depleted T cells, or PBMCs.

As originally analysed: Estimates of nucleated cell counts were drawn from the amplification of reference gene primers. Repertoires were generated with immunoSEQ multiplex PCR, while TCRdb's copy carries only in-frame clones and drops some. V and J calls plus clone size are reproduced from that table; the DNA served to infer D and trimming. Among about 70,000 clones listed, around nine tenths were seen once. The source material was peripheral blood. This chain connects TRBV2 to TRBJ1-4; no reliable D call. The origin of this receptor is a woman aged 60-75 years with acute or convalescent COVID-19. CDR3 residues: CASRRSNEKLFF. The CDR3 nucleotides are TGTGCCAGCAGGAGGAGTAATGAAAAACTGTTTTTT.